This T cell receptor beta chain derives from a study of OX40 agonist ivuxolimab in advanced cancers. About the research overall: Mean age 60 years, range roughly 23 to 79; just over 80% male. Study findings and constraints: Clonal expansion from baseline to week 6 occurred in both CD4+ and CD8+ T cells.

Sequencing was performed with immunoSEQ multiplex PCR; in TCRdb, only in-frame clones are kept and a portion is missing. The data contain tens of thousands of clones, more than 80% of them singletons. To note about this clone: Its antigen remains unidentified.

V lost 4 bases to trimming and J lost 3 bases, with 15 bases between them. The CDR3 consists of 15 residues. Researchers took blood at baseline, on cycle 4 day 1, and on cycle 7 day 1. This receptor was obtained from an adult with an advanced solid tumor such as melanoma, head and neck, liver or kidney cancer. The input for sequencing was CD4+ or CD8+ T cells sorted from blood, taken in a trial of the OX40 agonist ivuxolimab. The chain is built from TRBV23-1 and TRBJ1-2; maybe TRBD1 (6 bases). TRBV23-1 is sorted into the ORF group, with uncertain function. CDR3 region: CASSRLTKGDYGYTF. Here the CDR3 DNA reads TGCGCCAGCAGTCGTTTGACCAAGGGGGACTATGGCTACACCTTC.